A selection of T cell receptor beta chains follows, all from one sample in a study of OX40 agonist ivuxolimab in advanced cancers. Sequencing was performed with immunoSEQ multiplex PCR; in TCRdb, only in-frame clones are kept and a portion is missing. There are about 29,000 clones in the sample; more than 85% occur only once, and roughly 10% lies in the top ten. The source was CD4+ or CD8+ T cells sorted from blood, collected in a trial of the OX40 agonist ivuxolimab. Every receptor here comes from an adult with an advanced solid tumor such as melanoma, head and neck, liver or kidney cancer. Each CDR3 is given with its conserved first and last residue. D genes are given only for firm matches. Clone size is not always given. Where it is, it says once, few, many or a class for expanded clones.

D	V	size	J	DNA	CDR3
TRBD1	TRBV4-1	NA	TRBJ2-7	TGCGCCAGCAGCCGGGACAGGACTACCTCCTACGAGCAGTACTTC	CASSRDRTTSYEQYF
NA	TRBV11-3	once	TRBJ2-3	TGTGCCAGCAGCTTGGGGACGGCTAGCACAGATACGCAGTATTTT	CASSLGTASTDTQYF
NA	TRBV5-1	NA	TRBJ1-1	TGCGCCAGCAGCTTGGACGTAGAACTGAACACTGAAGCTTTCTTT	CASSLDVELNTEAFF
NA	TRBV28	NA	TRBJ2-3	TGTGCCAGCAGTTTAGGCACAGATACGCAGTATTTT	CASSLGTDTQYF
TRBD1	TRBV25-1	NA	TRBJ1-5	TGTGCCAGCAGGCACCCCTTTACACAGGGGAATCAGCCCCAGCATTTT	CASRHPFTQGNQPQHF
TRBD1	TRBV29-1	NA	TRBJ2-1	TGCAGCGTTGATGTACAGGGGGCTTCCTACAATGAGCAGTTCTTC	CSVDVQGASYNEQFF
NA	TRBV4-1	once	TRBJ1-3	TGCGCCAGCAGCCAAGCCCGAGGGGGGGCCTATGGAAACACCATATATTTT	CASSQARGGAYGNTIYF
NA	TRBV5-7	NA	TRBJ2-5	TGTGCCAGCAGCTTGGTTTCCTCTTATGGTGAAAAGGCCCAGTACTTC	CASSLVSSYGEKAQYF
NA	TRBV7-6	NA	TRBJ2-7	TGTGCCAGCAGCACCTCGACCGGGCCCTACGAGCAGTACTTC	CASSTSTGPYEQYF
TRBD1	TRBV5-1	NA	TRBJ2-6	TGCGCCAGCAGCTTGGGACAGGGAATGGCTGGGGCCAACGTCCTGACTTTC	CASSLGQGMAGANVLTF
NA	TRBV19	NA	TRBJ2-7	TGTGCCAGTAGGAGTGGCTCATCCTACGAGCAGTACTTC	CASRSGSSYEQYF
TRBD1	TRBV6-5	NA	TRBJ2-3	TGTGCCAGCAGCGAATCAGGGGGCCGGCCAGGTACGCAGTATTTT	CASSESGGRPGTQYF
NA	TRBV4-3	NA	TRBJ2-7	TGCGCCAGCAGCCAAGCGGCTCTAGCGCCCTACGAGCAGTACTTC	CASSQAALAPYEQYF
NA	TRBV6-6	NA	TRBJ2-3	TGTGCCAGCAGTCCGAGGGTTCCTAGCACAGATACGCAGTATTTT	CASSPRVPSTDTQYF
NA	TRBV9	NA	TRBJ2-3	TGTGCCAGCAGCGACGGGGCCCTCACAGATACGCAGTATTTT	CASSDGALTDTQYF
NA	TRBV19	NA	TRBJ2-7	TGTGCCAGTGACCCTTGCCTAGATACAGGGAGCTACGAGCAGTACTTC	CASDPCLDTGSYEQYF
TRBD2	TRBV27	NA	TRBJ2-3	TGTGCCAGCAGGCTAGCGGGGACCCAGGCAGATACGCAGTATTTT	CASRLAGTQADTQYF
TRBD1	TRBV6-5	NA	TRBJ1-1	TGTGCCAGCTGGTCGGGACAGGGGGTCGGCACTGAAGCTTTCTTT	CASWSGQGVGTEAFF
TRBD1	TRBV6-1	once	TRBJ2-6	TGTGCCAGCAGTGCCCGGACAGGGTCTGGGGCCAACGTCCTGACTTTC	CASSARTGSGANVLTF
NA	TRBV7-9	NA	TRBJ1-5	TGTGCCAGCAGCTCAATGGGGGGGGTGAGGGAGCCCCAGCATTTT	CASSSMGGVREPQHF
NA	TRBV7-9	NA	TRBJ1-5	TGTGCCAGCAGCTTAGGGCTGGGAAGCAATCAGCCCCAGCATTTT	CASSLGLGSNQPQHF
TRBD2	TRBV5-6	NA	TRBJ2-7	TGTGCCAGCAGCCCGTTTGGACTAGCGGGACCCTACGAGCAGTACTTC	CASSPFGLAGPYEQYF
NA	TRBV18	NA	TRBJ2-7	TGTGCCAGCTCACCGCCGGGCCTCGGATCCTACGAGCAGTACTTC	CASSPPGLGSYEQYF
NA	TRBV2	NA	TRBJ2-1	TGTGCCAGCCTCCCGCCCCCGGACCGTCGCTCCTACAATGAGCAGTTCTTC	CASLPPPDRRSYNEQFF
NA	TRBV6-5	NA	TRBJ2-5	TGTGCCAGCAGAAAACAGGCGCCCCAGGGGACCCAGTACTTC	CASRKQAPQGTQYF
NA	TRBV5-6	NA	TRBJ2-4	TGTGCCAGCAGCCTAATCCAGGGGACCATAGCCAAAAACATTCAGTACTTC	CASSLIQGTIAKNIQYF
TRBD1	TRBV7-8	NA	TRBJ1-5	TGTGCCAGCAGCTCCCGGGACAGTAAAGTGGGTCAGCCCCAGCATTTT	CASSSRDSKVGQPQHF
NA	TRBV9	NA	TRBJ1-2	TGTGCCAGCGGCCCGTTCGGGCAGATCGACTATGGCTACACCTTC	CASGPFGQIDYGYTF
TRBD2	TRBV5-4	NA	TRBJ2-7	TGTGCCAGCAGCTTGGCCGGCGGGCTAGCGGGAACCCCGACCTACGAGCAGTACTTC	CASSLAGGLAGTPTYEQYF
TRBD1	TRBV18	NA	TRBJ2-1	TGTGCCAGCTCACCTACAGGGGGCTCCTACAATGAGCAGTTCTTC	CASSPTGGSYNEQFF
NA	TRBV29-1	NA	TRBJ2-2	TGCAGCGGACGACAAGTGAACACCGGGGAGCTGTTTTTT	CSGRQVNTGELFF
NA	TRBV6-6	NA	TRBJ2-1	TGTGCCAGCAGTGAGTCATGGGATGAGCAGTTCTTC	CASSESWDEQFF
TRBD2	TRBV7-2	NA	TRBJ2-1	TGTGCCAGCAGCTTCAGTAGCGGGGGTCGAGACAATGAGCAGTTCTTC	CASSFSSGGRDNEQFF
TRBD1	TRBV19	NA	TRBJ1-1	TGTGCCAGTAGTATACCCCAGGGGGCGAACACTGAAGCTTTCTTT	CASSIPQGANTEAFF
NA	TRBV19	NA	TRBJ2-5	TGTGCCAGTAGTATAGACGCCGAAGAGACCCAGTACTTC	CASSIDAEETQYF
NA	TRBV11-2	NA	TRBJ1-3	TGTGCCAGCAGCCCATTACTGGAACCCTCGAGCTCTGGAAACACCATATATTTT	CASSPLLEPSSSGNTIYF
NA	TRBV2	NA	TRBJ1-1	TGTGCCAGCCCGGAGTATCCGAACACTGAAGCTTTCTTT	CASPEYPNTEAFF
NA	TRBV30	NA	TRBJ2-7	TGTGCCTGGAGTGATAGCTACGAGCAGTACTTC	CAWSDSYEQYF
TRBD2	TRBV4-3	NA	TRBJ2-7	TGCGCCAGCAGCCAAGGACTAGCGGGAGGGCCCGGGCACGAGCAGTACTTC	CASSQGLAGGPGHEQYF
TRBD2	TRBV9	NA	TRBJ2-7	TGTGCCAGCAGCGTAAGGTCTGGGACTAGCGGGTTCGACGAGCAGTACTTC	CASSVRSGTSGFDEQYF
NA	TRBV28	NA	TRBJ1-2	TGTGCCATAAGGAGCTCCCCAGAAGATGGCTACACCTTC	CAIRSSPEDGYTF
NA	TRBV19	NA	TRBJ2-7	TGTGCCAGTAGTATAAACTCGGGGTTAGCCTACGAGCAGTACTTC	CASSINSGLAYEQYF
NA	TRBV13	NA	TRBJ1-1	TGTGCCAGCTCAGCCCAGAACACTGAAGCTTTCTTT	CASSAQNTEAFF
TRBD1	TRBV27	NA	TRBJ2-7	TGTGCCAGCAGTCACTACCCGGGACAGGGGGTGTCCTACGAGCAGTACTTC	CASSHYPGQGVSYEQYF
NA	TRBV6-5	NA	TRBJ1-1	TGTGCCAGCAGTTACTCACCAGGGCCCACTGAAGCTTTCTTT	CASSYSPGPTEAFF
NA	TRBV5-4	NA	TRBJ2-1	TGTGCCAGCAGCCCGGGCATAAGTGAGCAGTTCTTC	CASSPGISEQFF